The clone carrying this T cell receptor beta chain was seen repeatedly, ten times or more. The antigen is undetermined. This entry is derived from a study of molecular identifiers for immune sequencing clone quantification. V shed 0 bases and J shed 2 bases, with 12 bases lying between them. Germline CDR1 and CDR2: SGDLS and YYNGEE. The CDR3 length is 15 residues. TCRdb used MiXCR to reprocess the PCR reads, holding one entry per CDR3 protein. The data contain some 35,000 distinct CDR3 sequences, over 15% of them singletons. Findings of the study overall: More than 99% of effector molecules, versus under 1% of naive-cell molecules, belonged to clones above 20 RNA copies. Barcode collisions between identical TCR molecules could shrink estimates of highly expanded clone sizes. Spike-in Jurkat TCR RNA from a single cell reportedly registered among roughly 1.1 million naive cells.

V usage is TRBV9 and J usage is TRBJ2-7, with D tentatively TRBD1 or TRBD2 (6 bases each). This TCR was sampled from a human donor in good health. Some libraries in this study had Jurkat cell RNA spiked in. Sample: naive CD8+ T cells from blood, with Jurkat cell RNA spiked in. The subset here: FACS-sorted CD8+CD4-CCR7+CD45RA+ naive T cells. The CDR3 loop is CASSVDGGHPYEQYF. The CDR3 region has the DNA TGTGCCAGCAGCGTAGACGGGGGCCATCCCTACGAGCAGTACTTC.